The 5 T cell receptor beta chains listed next were all sequenced from one sample in a study of T cells in Graves' hyperthyroidism and ophthalmopathy. The source material, RNA transcripts, was used to amplify TCR beta CDR3 regions. The TCR CDR3 first-round RT-PCR relied on the HTBI primer set. TCRdb re-derived calls from the multiplex PCR reads in MiXCR, one entry per CDR3 protein. The profile covers approximately 700,000 distinct CDR3 sequences, with less than 45% appearing a single time and under 8.5% taken by the ten largest. Sequencing used peripheral blood or thyroid tissue (not recorded which). The receptors were sampled from an adult man with Graves' disease, either hyperthyroidism or ophthalmopathy (not recorded which).

The CDR3, as DNA: TGTGCCACCAGAGTAGGGAGCGGGACTGGCTACACCTTC. This translates into CATRVGSGTGYTF. The gene calls are TRBV24-1 and TRBJ1-2; D is possibly TRBD1 (5 bases). Germline CDR1 reads KGHDR; CDR2 reads SFDVKD. The germline V and J ends were trimmed by 7 bases and 7 bases, with 15 bases remaining between them. The CDR3 runs 13 residues.

This sequence joins TRBV7-2 and TRBJ1-6; a weak D match, TRBD1 (5 bases). Germline V gives CDR1 SGHTA, CDR2 FQGNSA. V shed 5 bases and J shed 7 bases, with 12 bases lying between them. This CDR3 comprises 14 residues. The CDR3 spells CASSAPRQNSPLHF. CDR3 bases: TGTGCCAGCAGCGCCCCCCGACAGAATTCACCCCTCCACTTT.

The chain uses TRBV5-1 and TRBJ2-5; perhaps TRBD2 as D (6 bases). The CDR3 is 11 residues long. The V gene lost 0 bases and the J gene lost 12 bases, with 9 bases spanning the gap. The germline gives CDR1 SGHRS, CDR2 YFSETQ. The CDR3 sequence is CASSLGGGKYF. As DNA, the CDR3 is TGCGCCAGCAGCTTGGGCGGAGGGAAGTACTTC.

This chain connects TRBV2 to TRBJ1-1; no firm D call. The CDR3 length is 12 residues. In germline, CDR1 is SNHLY, CDR2 FYNNEI. Trimming cost V 8 bases and J 1 base, with 8 bases left between them. CDR3: CASLDPNTEAFF. Here the CDR3 DNA reads TGTGCCAGCCTGGACCCGAACACTGAAGCTTTCTTT.

This clonotype was seen ten or more times. The V gene is TRBV2, the J gene TRBJ1-2; no definite D call. CDR3 length: 12 amino acids. CDR1 is SNHLY, CDR2 FYNNEI, per germline. V was pared by 9 bases and J by 3 bases, with 11 bases between. The CDR3 coding sequence is TGTGCCAGAGGGCGGCAGGACTATGGCTACACCTTC. It is translated as CARGRQDYGYTF.